This T cell receptor (beta chain) was recovered during a study of cytomegalovirus exposure and HLA in healthy donors. Clones were sequenced by immunoSEQ multiplex PCR, and TCRdb holds only the in-frame ones, with some missing. The sample consists of about 130,000 clones, around 96% of them appearing once. This TCR was sampled from a man in his late teens or twenties in good health and CMV-seronegative. Sequenced sample: PBMCs.

CDR3 DNA sequence: TGTGCCAGCAGTCCCAGCGGGAACACAGATACGCAGTATTTT. Protein product: CASSPSGNTDTQYF. This rearrangement joins TRBV2 to TRBJ2-3, with 7 bases fitting TRBD2. The CDR3 consists of 14 residues. Trimming took 5 bases from V and 2 from J; bases not matched to a gene: 4. CDR1 is SNHLY, CDR2 FYNNEI, per germline.